The clone carrying this TCR beta chain came up many times. These data belong to a study of early T cells in non-severe SARS-CoV-2 infection. A single record per CDR3 protein comes from TCRdb applying MiXCR to the 5' RACE reads. The table lists roughly 29,000 distinct CDR3 sequences, about 3% of them singletons, with roughly 0.7% in the top ten. Sequencing was performed on whole blood. This clonotype was sampled from an adult who was a healthcare worker with PCR-confirmed SARS-CoV-2 infection or an uninfected control (not recorded which).

The CDR3 DNA follows: TGTGCCAGCAGTTACCGGTGGGACAACACCGGGGAGCTGTTTTTT. Its protein product is CASSYRWDNTGELFF. The gene calls are TRBV6-6 and TRBJ2-2; D is perhaps TRBD1 or TRBD2 (5 bases each). The CDR3 has 15 amino acids. Germline CDR1 reads MNHNY; CDR2 reads SVGAGI (reference sequence). The V end lost 2 bases, the J end lost 2 bases, and 9 bases lay between the germline ends.